A selection of T cell receptor beta chains follows, all from one sample in a study of shared clonotypes between healthy human individuals. Profiling relied on immunoSEQ multiplex PCR, and the TCRdb table lists in-frame clones only, not all of them. Of hundreds of thousands of clones in the sample, 95% to 97% are singletons; the top ten hold less than 0.25%. Sequences were obtained from naive CD8+ T cells sorted from blood. The receptors were sampled from a young man in good health. Both conserved end residues are part of each CDR3. A D gene is named only where the DNA matches it firmly. Clone size is stated in some rows and not others, as once, few, many or a class when expanded.

TRBD1	NA	TRBV14	TRBJ1-1	TGTGCCAGCAGCCTAGGAGGGACAGGGAGTGAAGCTTTCTTT	CASSLGGTGSEAFF
NA	NA	TRBV23-1	TRBJ2-5	TGCGCCAGCTCTCTGCGAGGGGGGATCGTCAAGGGGCCCCAGTACTTC	CASSLRGGIVKGPQYF
TRBD2	NA	TRBV7-9	TRBJ2-1	TGTGCCAGCAGCGAGGGACTAGCGGTTTACAATGAGCAGTTCTTC	CASSEGLAVYNEQFF
NA	NA	TRBV5-5	TRBJ2-1	TGTGCCAGCAGCTCGGATACTGATCCGCACAATGAGCAGTTCTTC	CASSSDTDPHNEQFF
NA	NA	TRBV27	TRBJ2-1	TGTGCCAGCGGGATAGGCAATGAGCAGTTCTTC	CASGIGNEQFF
NA	NA	TRBV4-3	TRBJ2-3	TGCGCCAGCAGCCAAGGGAGTCCAGATACGCAGTATTTT	CASSQGSPDTQYF
NA	NA	TRBV10-3	TRBJ2-5	TGTGCCATCAGTGAGGGGACCGGGGTTGGAGAGACCCAGTACTTC	CAISEGTGVGETQYF
NA	NA	TRBV12-5	TRBJ2-7	TGTGCTAGTGGTTTGGTCCGGGTCCCCTACGAGCAGTACTTC	CASGLVRVPYEQYF
NA	NA	TRBV2	TRBJ2-1	TGTGCCAGCAGTGGACAACGGGGGTTATACAATGAGCAGTTCTTC	CASSGQRGLYNEQFF
NA	NA	TRBV4-2	TRBJ2-3	TGTGCCAGCAGCCAAGAAAGTCGTAGCACAGATACGCAGTATTTT	CASSQESRSTDTQYF
NA	NA	TRBV6-1	TRBJ2-1	TGTGCCAGCAGTGACCCGGGACATAATCGGGGTGAGCAGTTCTTC	CASSDPGHNRGEQFF
NA	NA	TRBV7-9	TRBJ2-6	TGTGCCAGCAGCACGACACGGCCGAGCGAGGAATCTGGGGCCAACGTCCTGACTTTC	CASSTTRPSEESGANVLTF
NA	NA	TRBV7-9	TRBJ1-4	TGTGCCAGCAGCTCGGACAGTGGCGGTGAAAAACTGTTTTTT	CASSSDSGGEKLFF
TRBD1	NA	TRBV27	TRBJ2-7	TGTGCCAGCAGTACGCCGGACAGGGCCTACGAGCAGTACTTC	CASSTPDRAYEQYF
NA	NA	TRBV9	TRBJ1-1	TGTGCCAGCAGCGTCGCAGGAACAACTGAAGCTTTCTTT	CASSVAGTTEAFF
TRBD1	NA	TRBV27	TRBJ2-1	TGTGCCAGCAGTTTAGCGGCAACAGGGGGGAACTACAATGAGCAGTTCTTC	CASSLAATGGNYNEQFF
TRBD2	few	TRBV7-9	TRBJ2-1	TGTGCCAGCAGACCAGCGGGAAGACAGAAATCGTCGGGAGACAATGAGCAGTTCTTC	CASRPAGRQKSSGDNEQFF
NA	NA	TRBV5-1	TRBJ2-7	TGCGCCAGCAGCGGGGGGACCCGGGGTCCAGCCTACGAGCAGTACTTC	CASSGGTRGPAYEQYF
TRBD1	NA	TRBV15	TRBJ2-3	TGTGCCACCAGCTCCCCCGACAGGGGAACAGATACGCAGTATTTT	CATSSPDRGTDTQYF
TRBD2	NA	TRBV10-1	TRBJ2-1	TGCGCCAACCTTACTAGCGGGAGTGAGTATGAGCAGTTCTTC	CANLTSGSEYEQFF
NA	NA	TRBV25-1	TRBJ1-4	TGTGCCAGCAGTGAAAACCCCGCAACTAATGAAAAACTGTTTTTT	CASSENPATNEKLFF
TRBD1	NA	TRBV5-1	TRBJ2-7	TGCGCCAGCAGCTTGGTAGGGACAGGGTTTGACGAGCAGTACTTC	CASSLVGTGFDEQYF
NA	NA	TRBV7-9	TRBJ2-1	TGTGCCAGCACCCTCTTAGGACGGGAGTCTGGTGAGCAGTTCTTC	CASTLLGRESGEQFF
NA	NA	TRBV28	TRBJ2-1	TGTGCCAGCAGTACCCCTTCATATGAGCAGTTCTTC	CASSTPSYEQFF
NA	NA	TRBV9	TRBJ1-2	TGTGCCAGCAGCGTAGCTTTCGGGGCTAACTATGGCTACACCTTC	CASSVAFGANYGYTF
NA	NA	TRBV13	TRBJ1-1	TGTGCCAGCAGCTTCCCTACAGTAAACACTGAAGCTTTCTTT	CASSFPTVNTEAFF
NA	NA	TRBV5-5	TRBJ1-2	TGTGCCAGCAGCTTCGTTTTCGGGGATTTCGGCTACACCTTC	CASSFVFGDFGYTF
TRBD2	NA	TRBV7-2	TRBJ2-2	TGTGCCAGCAGCTTCCGACTAGCGGGAGTTACCGGGGAGCTGTTTTTT	CASSFRLAGVTGELFF